The present entry profiles one T cell receptor beta chain with its context. Its antigen specificity is not known. No base qualities exist here, and no much larger clone lies one base off it. The treatment or condition label here, explained by the study, means: in vitro stimulation with specific CMV peptide epitopes to enrich CMV-specific T cells. The sequencer was an Illumina HiSeq 1500. Through fastp at Q25 and MiXCR, TCRdb rebuilt clones from the public reads, retaining in-frame beta chains. Each entry is one CDR3 protein sequence, shown with its most common DNA and genes. This sample has 900,000 to 950,000 distinct CDR3 sequences in its table, and roughly 31% of those were observed once. The biggest ten clones account for around 15% of the sample. CDR1 and CDR2 are read off the germline V gene (reference sequence) as DFQATT and SNEGSKA. The junction shows trimming of 4 bases on V and 4 bases on J, plus 7 bases between the germline ends. From its cysteine to its phenylalanine, the CDR3 spans 11 amino acids. CDR3 DNA only is kept here, 33 bases in frame from base 1.

The data were taken from a study of T cell repertoires in cytomegalovirus infection (dated by TCRdb to between 2018 and 2021). Notes on the research overall: The peptide stimulations were aimed at well-studied HLA-B-restricted epitopes as well as recently identified HLA-C-restricted CMV epitopes, whose presentation resists viral immunomodulation. Donor HLA type was relevant to the analysis, as public TCR beta signatures indicated carriage of CMV infection together with the matching HLA type. Overall study outcomes, separate from this receptor: In both this cohort and an independent roughly 400-donor cohort, the cumulative frequency of public TCR beta family members distinguished carriers of CMV infection plus the relevant HLA type. In the ex vivo response, HLA-C-restricted CMV-specific TCR beta clonotypes were dominant, and in two of eight donors the single most frequent clonotype came from this HLA-C-restricted group.

The sequencing here drew on cultured CD8+ T cells from PBMCs, taken from culture after CMV antigen stimulation. The receptor was derived from a human donor in good health (CMV status not recorded). Some clones in this sample may be carry-over from other donors' samples. The chain employs TRBV20-1 and TRBJ1-1; the D gene is possibly TRBD1, with 5 bases matching. The DNA reads as follows: TGCAGTGCTATTGGGGGCACTGAAGCTTTCTTT. It encodes CSAIGGTEAFF.